The 19 T cell receptor beta chains listed next were all sequenced from one sample in a study of blood T cell repertoires in COVID-19. TCRdb's copy holds only in-frame clones and misses some; the assay was immunoSEQ multiplex PCR. The data hold over 120,000 clones, with about four fifths observed a single time. The sequencing input was PBMCs or T cells enriched from blood (not recorded which). The source is a man in his forties or fifties who had recovered from COVID-19.

V and J are TRBV10-3 and TRBJ1-4, with 10 positions matching TRBD1. V shed 6 bases and J 0 bases; nucleotides not matched to a gene: 4. Germline V gives CDR1 ENHRY, CDR2 SYGVKD. This CDR3 has 16 amino acids. The CDR3 nucleotides read TGTGCCATCAGGCCGGGACAGGGGTCAACTAATGAAAAACTGTTTTTT. It yields the protein CAIRPGQGSTNEKLFF.

This sequence joins TRBV4-3 and TRBJ1-6, with TRBD1 matching 7 bases. Germline assignment: CDR1 LGHNA and CDR2 YSLEER. The CDR3 length is 15 residues. The trim removed 2 bases at V and 8 bases at J, leaving 6 bases unmatched. The CDR3 bases are TGCGCCAGCAGCCAACAGGAAACAGGGGATTCACCCCTCCACTTT. It translates to CASSQQETGDSPLHF.

This chain joins TRBV9 and TRBJ1-5, with 7 bases aligning to TRBD1. Germline V gene data show CDR1 as SGDLS and CDR2 as YYNGEE. The CDR3 is made up of 15 amino acids. The trim removed 0 bases at V and 8 bases at J, leaving 8 bases unmatched. The CDR3 nucleotides are TGTGCCAGCAGCGTAGAAGGGGGCAGGGGAGAGCCCCAGCATTTT. It yields the protein CASSVEGGRGEPQHF.

CDR3 region: CAISPGQLATNEKLFF. The CDR3 DNA is TGTGCCATCAGTCCGGGACAATTAGCAACTAATGAAAAACTGTTTTTT. The chain couples TRBV10-3 to TRBJ1-4; D is perhaps TRBD1 (6 bases). Deletions cut 5 bases from V and 0 bases from J, with 13 bases between. Germline V gene lookup returns CDR1 ENHRY and CDR2 SYGVKD. The CDR3 extends over 16 amino acids.

This clone was detected only a few times. The chain carries TRBV12-3 or TRBV12-4 and TRBJ2-1; D is possibly TRBD2 (5 bases). Trimming cost V 8 bases and J 8 bases, with 13 bases left between them. The CDR3 extends over 12 amino acids. The DNA for the CDR3 is TGTGCCAGCTCTGGAGGTTACCATGAGCAGTTCTTC. It is translated as CASSGGYHEQFF.

The genes are TRBV6-2 or TRBV6-3 and TRBJ2-2; 7 bases agree with TRBD1. Per germline, CDR1 MNHEY and CDR2 SVGEGT. Trimming cost V 6 bases and J 5 bases; bases outside gene matches: 9. The CDR3 runs to 15 residues. The CDR3 spells CASSLVGGRTGELFF. In DNA, the CDR3 is TGTGCCAGCAGCTTGGTAGGGGGCAGGACCGGGGAGCTGTTTTTT.

This sequence joins TRBV19 and TRBJ2-1; D possibly corresponds to TRBD1 (5 bases). The germline V gene encodes CDR1 LNHDA and CDR2 SQIVND (reference sequence). Between the trimmed V and J ends, which lost 2 bases and 6 bases, there was a span of 8 bases. The CDR3 is 13 residues long. The CDR3 loop reads CASSIQGSNEQFF. Here the CDR3 DNA reads TGTGCCAGTAGTATACAGGGTTCCAATGAGCAGTTCTTC.

CDR3 region: CASSLGDRAYEQYF. CDR3 DNA sequence: TGTGCCAGCAGCTTAGGGGACAGGGCCTACGAGCAGTACTTC. The J gene is TRBJ2-7, the V gene TRBV5-6; 9 nucleotides line up with TRBD1. Germline lookup yields CDR1 SGHDT and CDR2 YYEEEE. This CDR3 is 14 amino acids long. Germline trimming cut 2 bases from V and 2 bases from J; bases unmatched to any gene: 2.

The chain combines TRBV19 with TRBJ1-1; D gene ambiguous. The V and J ends lost 10 bases and 1 base respectively, with 10 bases between them. The CDR3 extends over 12 amino acids. The germline V gene has CDR1 LNHDA and CDR2 SQIVND (reference sequence). CDR3 sequence (DNA): TGTGCCACCAGAACAGAGAACACTGAAGCTTTCTTT. Residues: CATRTENTEAFF.

The V and J genes are TRBV9 and TRBJ2-6; 9 bases line up with TRBD1. With V trimmed by 3 bases and J by 0 bases, 10 bases remained unmatched. The germline V gene encodes CDR1 SGDLS and CDR2 YYNGEE. This CDR3 has 19 residues. CDR3 DNA sequence: TGTGCCAGCAGCGCGTTGCCGGGACAGGGATTCTCTGGGGCCAACGTCCTGACTTTC. This encodes CASSALPGQGFSGANVLTF.

This chain links TRBV5-1 with TRBJ1-3; 7 bases are a match to TRBD1. Germline trimming cut 4 bases from V and 4 bases from J; bases unmatched to any gene: 11. The CDR3 covers 16 residues. Germline CDR1 and CDR2: SGHRS and YFSETQ. The CDR3 reads CASSPRQGVVGNTIYF. CDR3 bases: TGCGCCAGCAGCCCTAGACAGGGAGTCGTCGGAAACACCATATATTTT.

Only one count was recorded for this clone. V and J are TRBV5-1 and TRBJ1-6; TRBD1 might be the D (6 bases). V dropped 4 bases and J dropped 8 bases, with 10 bases sitting between them. This CDR3 has 13 residues. Germline loops: CDR1 SGHRS, CDR2 YFSETQ. As DNA, the CDR3 is TGCGCCAGCAGCGAGCAGGGGCATTCACCCCTCCACTTT. Translation: CASSEQGHSPLHF.

The chain joins TRBV5-4 to TRBJ2-1, with 9 nucleotides matching TRBD1. Unmatched junction bases numbered 8, after V lost 6 bases and J lost 4 bases. The CDR3 runs 15 residues. CDR1 is SGHNT and CDR2 is YYREEE in the germline V gene (reference sequence). This CDR3 is CASITSGTGYNEQFF. The CDR3 coding sequence is TGTGCCAGCATCACGTCCGGGACAGGGTACAATGAGCAGTTCTTC.

The chain has TRBV12-3 or TRBV12-4 and TRBJ1-1; D unresolved. The CDR3 runs 12 residues. Trimming removed 5 bases from V and 6 bases from J, with 10 bases in between. The CDR3 spells CASSPRVAEAFF. Written as DNA, the CDR3 is TGTGCCAGCAGTCCCCGGGTCGCTGAAGCTTTCTTT.

In this sample, this clone is medium-sized. This chain uses TRBV3-1 (or the pseudogene TRBV3-2) with TRBJ1-4; D is undetermined. Looked up from germline, CDR1 is LGHDT and CDR2 is YNNKEL (reference sequence). The length of the CDR3 is 15 residues. The V end was cut by 4 bases, the J end by 4 bases, with 13 bases between. The CDR3: CASSPSWGGNEKLFF. In DNA form, the CDR3 reads TGTGCCAGCAGCCCATCCTGGGGAGGTAATGAAAAACTGTTTTTT.

This clone was counted between two and nine times. The V gene is TRBV7-8, the J gene TRBJ1-2; weak D call: TRBD1 (6 bases). CDR3 length: 13 amino acids. V was cut by 5 bases and J by 5 bases, with 12 bases left in between. Germline-derived CDR1 and CDR2 are SGHVS and FQNEAQ. Here the CDR3 DNA reads TGTGCCAGCAGCGTCGGACAGATTTATGGCTACACCTTC. Translated, it gives CASSVGQIYGYTF.

This rearrangement joins TRBV5-4 to TRBJ2-5; 14 bases match TRBD2. J was trimmed by 3 bases and V by 4 bases; bases with no gene match: 2. The CDR3 loop spans 15 amino acids. The germline CDR1 and CDR2 sequences are SGHNT and YYREEE (reference sequence). CDR3 sequence (DNA): TGTGCCAGCAGCGCGACTAGCGGGGGGGAAGAGACCCAGTACTTC. This sequence encodes CASSATSGGEETQYF.

The rearrangement uses TRBV7-3 and TRBJ2-1; D is unresolved. The CDR3 runs to 11 residues. Germline V lookup: CDR1 SGHTA, CDR2 FQGTGA. Trimming left V 4 bases short and J 8 bases short, with 6 bases between. The CDR3 loop reads CASSSGYEQFF. CDR3 coding DNA: TGTGCCAGCAGCTCGGGTTATGAGCAGTTCTTC.

J is TRBJ1-1 and V is TRBV5-4; 9 bases map to TRBD1. The CDR3 consists of 14 residues. Germline CDR1 SGHNT, CDR2 YYREEE (reference sequence). V lost 4 bases to trimming and J lost 4 bases; unmatched junction nucleotides: 5. DNA of the CDR3: TGTGCCAGCAGCAAGGGACAGGGCCGCACTGAAGCTTTCTTT. This translates into CASSKGQGRTEAFF.